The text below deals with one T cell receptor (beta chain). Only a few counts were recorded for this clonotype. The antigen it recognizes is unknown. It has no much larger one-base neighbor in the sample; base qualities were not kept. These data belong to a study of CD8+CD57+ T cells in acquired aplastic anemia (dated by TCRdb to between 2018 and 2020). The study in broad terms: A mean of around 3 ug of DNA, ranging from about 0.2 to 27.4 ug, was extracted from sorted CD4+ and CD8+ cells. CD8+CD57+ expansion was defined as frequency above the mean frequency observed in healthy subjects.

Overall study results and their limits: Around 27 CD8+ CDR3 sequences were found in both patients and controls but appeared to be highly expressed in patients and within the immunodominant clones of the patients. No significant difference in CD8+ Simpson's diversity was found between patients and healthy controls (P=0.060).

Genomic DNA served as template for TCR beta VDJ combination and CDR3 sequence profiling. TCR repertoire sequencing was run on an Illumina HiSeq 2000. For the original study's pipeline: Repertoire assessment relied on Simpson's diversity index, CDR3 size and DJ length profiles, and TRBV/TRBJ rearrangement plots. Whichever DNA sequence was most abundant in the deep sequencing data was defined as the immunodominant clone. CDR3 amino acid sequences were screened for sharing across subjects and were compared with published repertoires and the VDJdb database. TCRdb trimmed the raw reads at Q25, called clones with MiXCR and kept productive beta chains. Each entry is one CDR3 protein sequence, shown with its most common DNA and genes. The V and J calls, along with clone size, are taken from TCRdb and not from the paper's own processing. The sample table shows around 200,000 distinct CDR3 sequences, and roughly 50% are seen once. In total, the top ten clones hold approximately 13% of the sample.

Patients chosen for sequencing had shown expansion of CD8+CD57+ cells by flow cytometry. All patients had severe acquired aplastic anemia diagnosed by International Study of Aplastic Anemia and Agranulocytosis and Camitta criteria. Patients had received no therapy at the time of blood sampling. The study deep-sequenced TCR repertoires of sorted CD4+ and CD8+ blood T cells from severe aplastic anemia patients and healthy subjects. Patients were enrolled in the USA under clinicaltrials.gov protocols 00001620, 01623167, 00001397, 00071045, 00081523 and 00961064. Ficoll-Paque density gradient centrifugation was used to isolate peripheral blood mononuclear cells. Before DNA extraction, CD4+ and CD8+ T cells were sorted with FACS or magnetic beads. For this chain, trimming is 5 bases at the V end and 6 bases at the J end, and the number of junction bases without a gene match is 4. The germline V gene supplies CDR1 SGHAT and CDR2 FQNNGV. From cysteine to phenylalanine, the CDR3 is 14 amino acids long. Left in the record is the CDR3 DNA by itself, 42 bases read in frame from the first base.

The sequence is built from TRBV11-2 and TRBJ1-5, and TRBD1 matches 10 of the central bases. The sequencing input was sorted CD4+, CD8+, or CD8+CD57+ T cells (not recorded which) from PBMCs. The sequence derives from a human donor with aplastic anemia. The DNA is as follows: TGTGCCAGCAGCCTCGACAGGGGGCTTCAGCCCCAGCATTTT. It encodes CASSLDRGLQPQHF.